This record looks at one T cell receptor beta chain sequence and its context. Original data processing: Without quality scores, immunoSEQ junctional reads could not be filtered like full-length reads. The method was immunoSEQ multiplex PCR; TCRdb's version includes in-frame clones alone and lacks a portion of them. The DNA was the basis for D and trimming; V, J and clone size are from that table. The table has millions of clones, 85% to 95% seen once. V was clipped by 5 bases and J by 8 bases; unmatched bases: 11. CDR1 is KGHSH, CDR2 LQKENI, per germline. The CDR3 contains 16 residues. These data belong to a study of shared clonotypes between healthy human individuals.

The chain employs TRBV18 and TRBJ1-4, with TRBD1 matching 10 bases. This TCR was recovered from a man younger than 30 in good health. Sequencing was carried out using naive CD4+ T cells sorted from blood. Sample subset: CD45RA+ positively selected. CDR3 loop: CASSGLSGTGVEKLFF. The CDR3 DNA reads as TGTGCCAGCTCAGGACTCTCCGGGACAGGGGTCGAAAAACTGTTTTTT.